Here is one T cell receptor (beta chain) with its context. The antigen remains unidentified. The sample is drawn from a study of CD8 T cells in ankylosing spondylitis. Study-wide results and limits: Disease-linked clones bore a CD8+ phenotype and were relatively rare in peripheral blood. The clones that were linked to disease were reported to be significantly enriched in matched synovial fluid samples from ankylosing spondylitis patients. For ankylosing spondylitis blood, a TCR beta motif of several highly homologous variants appeared characteristic.

CDR3 length equals 15 residues. Germline values: CDR1 MDHEN, CDR2 SYDVKM. The V segment lost 6 bases and the J segment 6 bases; nucleotides outside the gene matches: 9. Quantitative 5'-RACE with molecular barcodes was used to make the TCR beta libraries. Via MiXCR, TCRdb re-called the 5' RACE reads, giving one row per CDR3 protein. The table shows approximately 290,000 distinct CDR3 sequences, with 20% to 25% occurring only once. This receptor was identified in a female donor with ankylosing spondylitis or in good health (not recorded which). The V call is TRBV28, the J call TRBJ2-1, with 9 bases fitting TRBD1. What was sequenced was blood, either unsorted or a sorted T cell fraction (not recorded which). CDR3 loop: CASRSPPGQGNEQFF. CDR3 in DNA: TGTGCCAGCAGGAGTCCCCCGGGACAGGGCAATGAGCAGTTCTTC.